This T cell receptor beta chain was sequenced in a study of metastatic and nonmetastatic thyroid tumors. Study-wide results and caveats: The reported finding was significantly higher TCR beta diversity in malignant thyroid tumors relative to benign nodules, in blood and tumor.

V was trimmed by 5 bases and J by 3 bases, leaving 13 bases between them. The CDR3 spans 15 residues. In the source study's methods: Clinicopathological groups supplied CDR3 differences that were used to build a distant-metastasis classifier for papillary thyroid cancer. Through MiXCR, TCRdb re-clonotyped the PCR reads. The V and J calls and clone size are TCRdb's, not the authors'. The table lists 4,000 or so clones, roughly 30% of them singletons. No treatment of any kind had been given to any patient before thyroid surgery. Note on this clone: The antigen is not known.

The chain carries TRBV12-3 or TRBV12-4 and TRBJ1-4; D call uncertain. This TCR derives from a female donor with papillary thyroid cancer or a benign thyroid nodule (not recorded which). Some clones in this sample may be carry-over from other donors' samples. Sequenced: adjacent normal tissue. This CDR3 is CASSMYSGANEKLFF. The CDR3 DNA reads as TGTGCCAGCAGTATGTACAGTGGCGCTAATGAAAAACTGTTTTTT.